One T cell receptor (beta chain) is described in this entry. This clonotype was picked up a small number of times. Its antigen target is currently unknown. Per-nucleotide qualities are absent, and no much larger clonotype sits a single base away. The germline V gene supplies CDR1 SGHTA and CDR2 FQGNSA. V and J are trimmed by 6 bases and 4 bases, and the gene matches miss 12 bases of the junction. The CDR3 measures 16 amino acids from cysteine to phenylalanine. Here the CDR3 DNA is all that survives: 48 bases in frame from base 1. The sample originates from a study of T cells after yellow fever vaccination (dated by TCRdb to between 2018 and 2021). About the investigation overall: The SMART-Seq v4 Ultra Low Input RNA kit was used to prepare libraries from fractions with low cell numbers. Bulk TCR alpha and beta repertoires were sequenced longitudinally to track T-cell clones before and after primary and booster YFV17D yellow fever vaccination. Two healthy male donors made up the cohort, one aged 18 to 30 years and the other aged 30 to 39 years. Blood was collected at multiple timepoints before and after primary and secondary immunization, and bulk PBMC replicates and cell subsets were isolated. General findings and caveats noted by the study authors: Compared with the primary T-cell response, the secondary T-cell response was weaker but faster, peaking on day 5 rather than day 15. A small fraction of clonotypes showed up in both the CD4 and CD8 compartments, probably as a result of convergent recombination. After the booster, most of the clones that had expanded following primary vaccination were detected again (96% of CD4 and around 88% of CD8), which suggests that memory was broadly maintained. Because the study included only a couple of donors, the extent to which the findings can be generalized is limited. Computational filtering was needed because FACS-sorted repertoires could contain abundant contaminating clonotypes from the bulk population.

Synthesis of TCR cDNA relied on 5'RACE template switching, a step that introduced a universal primer site along with unique molecular identifiers. cDNA synthesis was primed from both the TCR alpha and TCR beta constant segments. Library amplification used two PCR steps, and the second PCR step added sample barcodes and sequencing adapters. Sequencing of libraries was performed on Illumina HiSeq 2500 (2x100 bp) or NovaSeq (2x150 bp). In the source study's methods: MIGEC handled demultiplexing of reads and collapsing into UMI consensus sequences, while MiXCR performed V(D)J alignment. Clonotypes responding to the vaccine were identified with edgeR on replicate PBMC samples, with the criteria of FDR below 0.01 and a log2 fold change above 5 up to day 15. CD4 or CD8 identity was assigned to each bulk clonotype according to whether the clonotype was present at higher abundance in the sequenced CD4 repertoire or the sequenced CD8 repertoire. The public reads were reprocessed in TCRdb via fastp at Q25 and MiXCR, keeping in-frame beta chains. Every CDR3 protein is listed once, alongside the most common genes and DNA of its rows. It is TCRdb's table, rather than the study itself, that gives the V and J calls and clone size. The sample table contains 200,000 to 300,000 distinct CDR3 sequences; only one count was recorded for 6% to 8% of them. The ten largest clones represent around 1.1% of the sample.

The sample's treatment or condition label is to be understood as: live attenuated yellow fever vaccine strain. PBMCs were isolated from peripheral blood using a standard Ficoll-Paque protocol. Dynabeads CD4 and CD8 positive selection kits were used to isolate the CD4 and CD8 T-cell fractions. RNA was extracted with TriZol from bulk PBMCs, CD4 and CD8 fractions, and dextramer-positive and dextramer-negative fractions. The sequence links TRBV7-2 to TRBJ2-5; the central 9 bases match TRBD2. The receptor comes from a man aged 25 to 40 who received the YFV17D yellow fever vaccine. This sample comprised CD4+ T cells sorted from PBMCs, obtained on the day of the yellow fever booster vaccination. The DNA is as follows: TGTGCCAGCAGTCTATCTGCTAGCGGGACTCTAGAGACCCAGTACTTC. The resulting protein is CASSLSASGTLETQYF. When the CDR3 is completed using the reference TRBV7-2 and TRBJ2-5 genes on either side, the full variable domain is GAGVSQSPSNKVTEKGKDVELRCDPISGHTALYWYRQSLGQGLEFLIYFQGNSAPDKSGLPSDRFSAERTGGSVSTLTIQRTQQEDSAVYLCASSLSASGTLETQYFGPGTRLLVL.